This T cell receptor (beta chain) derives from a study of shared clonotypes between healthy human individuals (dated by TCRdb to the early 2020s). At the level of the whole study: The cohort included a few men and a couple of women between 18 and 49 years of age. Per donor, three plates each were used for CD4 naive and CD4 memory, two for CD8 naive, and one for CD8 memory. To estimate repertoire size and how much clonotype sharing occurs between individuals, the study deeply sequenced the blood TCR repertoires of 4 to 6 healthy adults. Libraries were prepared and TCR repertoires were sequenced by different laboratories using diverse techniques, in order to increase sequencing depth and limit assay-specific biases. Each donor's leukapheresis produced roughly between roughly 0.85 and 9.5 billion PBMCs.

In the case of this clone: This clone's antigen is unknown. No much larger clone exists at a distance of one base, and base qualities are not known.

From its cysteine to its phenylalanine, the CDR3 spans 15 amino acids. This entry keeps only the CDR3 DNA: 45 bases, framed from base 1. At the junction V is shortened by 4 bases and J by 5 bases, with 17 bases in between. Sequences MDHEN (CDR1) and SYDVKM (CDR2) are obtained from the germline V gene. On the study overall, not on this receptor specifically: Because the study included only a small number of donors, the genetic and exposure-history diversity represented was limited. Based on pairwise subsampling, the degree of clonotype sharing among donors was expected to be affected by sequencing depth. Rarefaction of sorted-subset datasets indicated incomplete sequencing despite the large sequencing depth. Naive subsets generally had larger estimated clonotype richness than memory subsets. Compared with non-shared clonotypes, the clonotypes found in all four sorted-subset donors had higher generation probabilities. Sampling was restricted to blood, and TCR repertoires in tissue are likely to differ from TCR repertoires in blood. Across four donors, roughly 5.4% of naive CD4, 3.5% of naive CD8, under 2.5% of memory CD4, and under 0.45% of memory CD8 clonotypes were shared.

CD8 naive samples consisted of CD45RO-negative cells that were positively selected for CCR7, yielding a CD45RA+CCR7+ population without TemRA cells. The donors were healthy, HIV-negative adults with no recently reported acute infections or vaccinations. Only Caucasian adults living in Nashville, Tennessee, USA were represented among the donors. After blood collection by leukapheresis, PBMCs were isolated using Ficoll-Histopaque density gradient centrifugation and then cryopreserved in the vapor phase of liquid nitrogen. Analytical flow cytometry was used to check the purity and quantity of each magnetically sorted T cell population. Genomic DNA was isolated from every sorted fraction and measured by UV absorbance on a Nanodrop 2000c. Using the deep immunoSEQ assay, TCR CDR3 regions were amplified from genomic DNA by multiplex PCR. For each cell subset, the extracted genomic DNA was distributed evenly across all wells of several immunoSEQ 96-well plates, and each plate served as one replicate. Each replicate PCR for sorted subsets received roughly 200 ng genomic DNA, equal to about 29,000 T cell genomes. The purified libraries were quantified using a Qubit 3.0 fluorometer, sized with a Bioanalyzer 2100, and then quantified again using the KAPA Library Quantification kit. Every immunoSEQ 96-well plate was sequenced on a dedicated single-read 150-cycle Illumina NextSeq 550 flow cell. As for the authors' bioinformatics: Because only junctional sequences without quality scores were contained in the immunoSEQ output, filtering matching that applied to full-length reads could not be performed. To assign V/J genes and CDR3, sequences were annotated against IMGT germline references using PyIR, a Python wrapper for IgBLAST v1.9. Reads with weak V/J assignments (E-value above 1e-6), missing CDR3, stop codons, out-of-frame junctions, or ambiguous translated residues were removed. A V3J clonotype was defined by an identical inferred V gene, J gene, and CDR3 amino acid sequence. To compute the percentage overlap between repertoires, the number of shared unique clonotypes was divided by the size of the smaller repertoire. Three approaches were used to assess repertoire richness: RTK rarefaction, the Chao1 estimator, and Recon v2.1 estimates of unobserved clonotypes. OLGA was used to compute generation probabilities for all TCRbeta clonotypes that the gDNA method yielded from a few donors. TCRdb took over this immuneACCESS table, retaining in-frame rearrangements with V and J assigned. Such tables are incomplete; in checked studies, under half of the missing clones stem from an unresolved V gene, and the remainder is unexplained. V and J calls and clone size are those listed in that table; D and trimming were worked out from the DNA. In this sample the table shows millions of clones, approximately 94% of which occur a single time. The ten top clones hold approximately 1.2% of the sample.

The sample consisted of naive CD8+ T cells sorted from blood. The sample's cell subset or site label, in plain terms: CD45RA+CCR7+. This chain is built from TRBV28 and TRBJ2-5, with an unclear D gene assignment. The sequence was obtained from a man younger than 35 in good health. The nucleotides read TGTGCCAGCAGTTACCCCTCGGCCAGTTCCGAGACCCAGTACTTC. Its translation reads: CASSYPSASSETQYF.